Below are 9 T cell receptor beta chains sequenced from a single sample in a study of T cells after yellow fever vaccination. In TCRdb, the 5' RACE reads were re-called with MiXCR into one record per CDR3 protein. The sample shows about 580,000 distinct CDR3 sequences, roughly a sixth of them seen only once. Here the sequenced sample was PBMCs, taken less than 6 days after the first yellow fever vaccination. The source of these receptors is a man between 18 and 29 years old who received the YFV17D yellow fever vaccine.

This clonotype was recorded a few times. The chain is built from TRBV6-1 and TRBJ1-2; 8 bases fit TRBD1. CDR1 is MNHNS, CDR2 SASEGT, per germline. The CDR3 has 13 amino acids. V lost 6 bases, J lost 4 bases, and 4 bases stayed unmatched. For the CDR3, the DNA is TGTGCCAGCAGAGGGACAGGAGTCTATGGCTACACCTTC. Translating it yields CASRGTGVYGYTF.

In its sample, this clonotype was seen a few times. V is TRBV7-9 and J is TRBJ2-2; TRBD2 aligns across 13 bases. The trim removed 6 bases at V and 4 bases at J, leaving 5 bases unmatched. The CDR3 loop spans 16 amino acids. CDR1 SEHNR and CDR2 FQNEAQ come from the germline V gene (reference sequence). The DNA for the CDR3 is TGTGCCAGCAGGGATGGGACTAGCGGGGCCACCGGGGAGCTGTTTTTT. It codes for CASRDGTSGATGELFF. Based on the CDR3 plus reference TRBV7-9 and TRBJ2-2, the full variable domain is DTGVSQNPRHKITKRGQNVTFRCDPISEHNRLYWYRQTLGQGPEFLTYFQNEAQLEKSRLLSDRFSAERPKGSFSTLEIQRTEQGDSAMYLCASRDGTSGATGELFFGEGSRLTVL.

This clonotype turned up a few times. The V and J genes are TRBV20-1 and TRBJ2-1; D remains unclear. Trimming stripped 0 bases from V and 0 bases from J, with 9 bases between. The CDR3 is 15 amino acids. Germline assignment: CDR1 DFQATT and CDR2 SNEGSKA (reference sequence). The CDR3 DNA reads as TGCAGTGCTAGAGAGTTCCGGTACTCCTACAATGAGCAGTTCTTC. Protein sequence: CSAREFRYSYNEQFF.

This chain uses TRBV4-1 with TRBJ1-4; 12 bases agree with TRBD1. Trimming removed 6 bases from V and 4 bases from J; junction bases left unmatched: 6. CDR1 is MGHRA, CDR2 YSYEKL, per germline. This CDR3 region has 16 residues. CDR3: CASRRGTGGGNEKLFF. The DNA of the CDR3 is TGCGCCAGCAGACGCGGGACAGGGGGCGGTAATGAAAAACTGTTTTTT.

The chain has TRBV28 and TRBJ1-1, with D possibly TRBD1 on 5 matching bases. V was pared by 3 bases and J by 11 bases, with 16 bases between. Germline assignment: CDR1 MDHEN and CDR2 SYDVKM. This CDR3 region has 13 residues. The CDR3 region has the DNA TGTGCCAGCAGTTTTCAACAGCTAAACAGGGCTTTCTTT. Its protein is CASSFQQLNRAFF. Full variable domain (remainder filled in from reference TRBV28 and TRBJ1-1): DVKVTQSSRYLVKRTGEKVFLECVQDMDHENMFWYRQDPGLGLRLIYFSYDVKMKEKGDIPEGYSVSREKKERFSLILESASTNQTSMYLCASSFQQLNRAFFGQGTRLTVV.

This chain joins TRBV5-5 and TRBJ1-5; no definite D call. Trimming took off 5 bases at V and 2 bases at J, with 14 bases between the two ends. Germline V gene data show CDR1 as SGHKS and CDR2 as YYEKEE (reference sequence). This CDR3 has 15 amino acids. CDR3 loop: CASSDRTSGNQPQHF. CDR3 DNA: TGTGCCAGCAGTGATAGGACCTCTGGCAATCAGCCCCAGCATTTT.

This clonotype was counted a few times. The V and J genes are TRBV6-1 and TRBJ2-7; 8 positions match TRBD2. CDR3 size: 15 residues. V shed 4 bases, J shed 2 bases, and the junction held 7 bases outside the gene matches. CDR1 is MNHNS, CDR2 SASEGT, per germline. This CDR3 is CASSGGLVAPYEQYF. CDR3 coding DNA: TGTGCCAGCAGTGGGGGACTAGTCGCCCCCTACGAGCAGTACTTC.

V gene TRBV4-2 combines with J gene TRBJ2-3, with D maybe TRBD1 (6 bases). CDR1 is LGHNA, CDR2 YNFKEQ, per germline. V was shortened by 4 bases and J by 5 bases, with 10 bases between the two germline ends. The CDR3 covers 13 residues. The CDR3 DNA follows: TGTGCCAGCAGCCTCCCAGGGGAAGATACGCAGTATTTT. Its protein product is CASSLPGEDTQYF.

This clonotype turned up a few times. This chain connects TRBV12-3 or TRBV12-4 to TRBJ1-5; perhaps TRBD1 as D (6 bases). V lost 5 bases to trimming and J lost 3 bases, with 17 bases between them. CDR3 length equals 16 residues. The CDR3 here is CASSTHDRHPNQPQHF. The CDR3 DNA reads TGTGCCAGCAGTACGCACGACAGGCACCCCAATCAGCCCCAGCATTTT.